What follows describes a single TCR beta chain. This sample stems from a study of shared clonotypes between healthy human individuals. Assay used: immunoSEQ multiplex PCR; TCRdb lists only in-frame clones, some missing. This table has about 2.4 million clones, roughly nine tenths appearing once. V lost 4 bases to trimming and J lost 3 bases; unmatched junction nucleotides: 6. This CDR3 is 14 amino acids long. The V gene's germline CDR1 is SGHRS and CDR2 YFSETQ. This TCR derives from a man between 18 and 35 years old in good health. Sequenced: naive CD4+ T cells sorted from blood. Subset in this sample: CD45RA+ positively selected. This chain uses TRBV5-1 with TRBJ1-2, with 7 bases lining up with TRBD1. CDR3 sequence: CASSSTGTDYGYTF. CDR3 nucleotide sequence: TGCGCCAGCAGCAGTACCGGGACAGACTATGGCTACACCTTC.